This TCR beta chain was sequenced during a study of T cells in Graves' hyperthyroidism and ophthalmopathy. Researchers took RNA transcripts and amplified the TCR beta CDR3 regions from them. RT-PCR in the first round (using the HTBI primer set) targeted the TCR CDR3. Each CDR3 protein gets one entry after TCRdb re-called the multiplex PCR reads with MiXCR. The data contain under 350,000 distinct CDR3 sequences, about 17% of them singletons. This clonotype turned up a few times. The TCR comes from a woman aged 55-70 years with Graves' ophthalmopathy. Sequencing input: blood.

CDR3 sequence reads: CASSVGTRHGDTQYF. The CDR3 DNA sequence: TGTGCCAGCAGCGTAGGGACTAGGCATGGCGATACGCAGTATTTT. The chain links TRBV9 to TRBJ2-3; TRBD2 agrees at 7 bases. The CDR3 has 15 amino acids. Germline V CDR1 and CDR2: SGDLS, YYNGEE. V shed 0 bases and J 6 bases; nucleotides not matched to a gene: 7.